This passage covers 21 T cell receptor beta chains from one sample sequenced in a study of T cell repertoires in cytomegalovirus infection. These receptors have no identified antigens. MiXCR, run by TCRdb on the reads, gives a single entry per CDR3 protein. This sample carries 700,000 to 950,000 distinct CDR3 sequences, about 33% of them seen once, and the ten largest clones take around an eighth. Here the sequenced sample was cultured CD8+ T cells from PBMCs, taken from culture after CMV antigen stimulation. All receptors derive from a human donor in good health (CMV status not recorded). Some clones in this sample may be carry-over from other donors' samples.

Notes on this clonotype: Germline is not matched at one junction end, which may reflect a read error. The rearrangement joins TRBV7-6 to TRBJ2-5, with 9 bases lining up with TRBD1. Germline CDR1 SGHVS, CDR2 FNYEAQ. The CDR3 spans 12 residues. The CDR3 nucleotides read TGTGCCAGCAGCTTAGAGAGGGGACAGGGCTTCTTC. Protein sequence: CASSLERGQGFF.

This clonotype was counted only a few times. The V gene is TRBV4-1, the J gene TRBJ2-1; 7 bases line up with TRBD2. CDR3 size: 16 residues. V lost 1 base, J lost 4 bases, and 7 bases stayed unmatched. Germline V gives CDR1 MGHRA, CDR2 YSYEKL. The CDR3 DNA sequence: TGCGCCAGCAGCCAAGGGGCATGGGGGGGTTACAATGAGCAGTTCTTC. It yields the protein CASSQGAWGGYNEQFF.

The chain joins TRBV18 to TRBJ2-1; weak D call: TRBD2 (6 bases). Germline assignment: CDR1 KGHSH and CDR2 LQKENI. Trimming stripped 3 bases from V and 5 bases from J, with 17 bases between. CDR3 length: 16 amino acids. The CDR3 bases are TGTGCCAGCTCACCCCTGGGACTGGGTTACGACAATGAGCAGTTCTTC. Its protein product is CASSPLGLGYDNEQFF.

V usage is TRBV4-1 and J usage is TRBJ2-2, with D possibly being TRBD1 (5 bases). The CDR3 contains 16 residues. CDR1 MGHRA and CDR2 YSYEKL come from the germline V gene. The ends were cut back, 4 bases at V and 6 bases at J, with 18 bases in the middle. Written as DNA, the CDR3 is TGCGCCAGCAGCCCCATCTTAGGGGATGTCGCCGGGGAGCTGTTTTTT. Amino acid sequence: CASSPILGDVAGELFF.

The V gene is TRBV5-4, the J gene TRBJ2-7, with D perhaps given as TRBD1 or TRBD2 (6 bases each). CDR3 length: 15 residues. CDR1 is SGHNT, CDR2 YYREEE, per germline (reference sequence). The ends were cut back, 0 bases at V and 3 bases at J, with 13 bases in the middle. CDR3 sequence (DNA): TGTGCCAGCAGCTTGGAGGGGGGCCTTAACTACGAGCAGTACTTC. Amino acid sequence: CASSLEGGLNYEQYF.

The V call is TRBV5-6, the J call TRBJ1-4; 8 positions match TRBD1. Germline-derived CDR1 and CDR2 are SGHDT and YYEEEE. V dropped 4 bases and J dropped 3; count of bases not matched to a gene: 11. The CDR3 runs 17 residues. The DNA for the CDR3 is TGTGCCAGCAGCCCCAGGACAGGGTGGACAGCTAATGAAAAACTGTTTTTT. Translating it yields CASSPRTGWTANEKLFF. Combining the CDR3 with reference TRBV5-6 and TRBJ1-4 gives the whole variable domain DAGVTQSPTHLIKTRGQQVTLRCSPKSGHDTVSWYQQALGQGPQFIFQYYEEEERQRGNFPDRFSGHQFPNYSSELNVNALLLGDSALYLCASSPRTGWTANEKLFFGSGTQLSVL.

V usage is TRBV7-9 and J usage is TRBJ1-1; D possibly corresponds to TRBD1 (5 bases). The CDR3 runs 12 residues. V gave up 5 bases and J gave up 10 bases, with 14 bases separating them. Germline V gene data show CDR1 as SEHNR and CDR2 as FQNEAQ (reference sequence). This CDR3 is CASSAGSGGAFF. The CDR3 nucleotides are TGTGCCAGCAGCGCAGGGAGTGGTGGAGCTTTCTTT. Full variable domain (remainder filled in from reference TRBV7-9 and TRBJ1-1): DTGVSQNPRHKITKRGQNVTFRCDPISEHNRLYWYRQTLGQGPEFLTYFQNEAQLEKSRLLSDRFSAERPKGSFSTLEIQRTEQGDSAMYLCASSAGSGGAFFGQGTRLTVV.

V is TRBV5-4 and J is TRBJ2-1, with 7 positions matching TRBD2. The CDR3 is 15 amino acids. The germline CDR1 and CDR2 sequences are SGHNT and YYREEE (reference sequence). The V and J ends lost 2 bases and 5 bases, in that order; junction bases with no gene match: 7. CDR3 DNA: TGTGCCAGCAGCTTCCGGGCGGGGGAAAACAATGAGCAGTTCTTC. Encoded protein: CASSFRAGENNEQFF.

The chain links TRBV12-3 or TRBV12-4 to TRBJ2-7; TRBD1 matches at 8 bases. This CDR3 comprises 15 residues. Trimming took 1 base from V and 1 from J; bases not matched to a gene: 3. The CDR3 loop is CASSLGTGISYEQYF. Written as DNA, the CDR3 is TGTGCCAGCAGTTTAGGGACAGGGATTTCCTACGAGCAGTACTTC.

V usage is TRBV9 and J usage is TRBJ2-2; no clear D gene. Per the germline V gene, CDR1 is SGDLS and CDR2 is YYNGEE. The CDR3 runs to 14 residues. The V end was cut by 4 bases, the J end by 6 bases, with 13 bases between. The CDR3 here is CASSHGRRSGELFF. In DNA form, the CDR3 reads TGTGCCAGCAGCCACGGACGGCGTTCCGGGGAGCTGTTTTTT.

This clonotype has a handful of counts. The rearrangement joins TRBV5-6 to TRBJ1-1; D is uncertain. This CDR3 contains 13 residues. Germline CDR1 is SGHDT and CDR2 is YYEEEE. V lost 0 bases to trimming and J lost 10 bases, with 13 bases between them. The CDR3 DNA reads as TGTGCCAGCAGCTTGGGAAGATTTATAGCAGCTTTCTTT. Its protein is CASSLGRFIAAFF.

This rearrangement joins TRBV6-6 to TRBJ1-1, with D hard to call. Trimming pared 2 bases from V and 1 base from J, leaving 8 bases between. The CDR3 is 14 amino acids. CDR1 is MNHNY and CDR2 is SVGAGI in the germline V gene (reference sequence). The CDR3 region has the DNA TGTGCCAGCAGTTACAGGGTAGAGAACACTGAAGCTTTCTTT. It encodes CASSYRVENTEAFF.

The gene calls are TRBV15 and TRBJ2-3, with D possibly being TRBD2 (6 bases). With 3 bases removed from V and 0 bases from J, the gap between germline ends came to 10 bases. This CDR3 is built from 15 residues. Germline V lookup: CDR1 LNHNV, CDR2 YYDKDF (reference sequence). CDR3 sequence reads: CATSSRGTSTDTQYF. CDR3 DNA: TGTGCCACCAGCAGCAGAGGGACTAGCACAGATACGCAGTATTTT. Full variable domain (remainder filled in from reference TRBV15 and TRBJ2-3): DAMVIQNPRYQVTQFGKPVTLSCSQTLNHNVMYWYQQKSSQAPKLLFHYYDKDFNNEADTPDNFQSRRPNTSFCFLDIRSPGLGDTAMYLCATSSRGTSTDTQYFGPGTRLTVL.

The chain links TRBV19 to TRBJ2-7, with TRBD1 matching 9 bases. CDR1 and CDR2 from the germline V gene are LNHDA and SQIVND (reference sequence). V dropped 1 base and J dropped 6; count of bases not matched to a gene: 7. The length of the CDR3 is 15 residues. The CDR3, as DNA: TGTGCCAGTAGTATAGGGACAGGGGCAGCTCTCGAGCAGTACTTC. Translated: CASSIGTGAALEQYF.

The DNA for the CDR3 is TGTGCCAACAGTCTTAGACATGCCGGTCAGTTCTTC. Amino acids: CANSLRHAGQFF. V is TRBV13 and J is TRBJ2-1; no definite D call. The germline V gene encodes CDR1 PRHDT and CDR2 FYEKMQ (reference sequence). V gave up 10 bases and J gave up 13 bases, with 20 bases separating them. This CDR3 comprises 12 residues.

Here the CDR3 reads CASSHTKGGPYEQYF. CDR3 DNA: TGTGCCAGCAGCCATACTAAGGGAGGCCCCTACGAGCAGTACTTC. This chain uses TRBV7-9 with TRBJ2-7, with a tentative D call TRBD2 (6 bases). The CDR3 runs 15 residues. Germline V gene sequence: CDR1 SEHNR, CDR2 FQNEAQ (reference sequence). V was trimmed by 5 bases and J by 2 bases, leaving 16 bases between them. The whole variable domain, remainder taken from reference TRBV7-9 and TRBJ2-7, is DTGVSQNPRHKITKRGQNVTFRCDPISEHNRLYWYRQTLGQGPEFLTYFQNEAQLEKSRLLSDRFSAERPKGSFSTLEIQRTEQGDSAMYLCASSHTKGGPYEQYFGPGTRLTVT.

The V call is TRBV12-3 or TRBV12-4, the J call TRBJ2-7; no firm D call. The CDR3 runs 14 residues. V was clipped by 6 bases and J by 6 bases, with 18 bases between them. The CDR3 DNA follows: TGTGCCAGCAGCCCACCGCCCGCGGTTGGCGAGCAGTACTTC. The encoded protein is CASSPPPAVGEQYF.

The chain joins TRBV6-6 to TRBJ1-4, with 9 bases aligning to TRBD1. The ends lost 2 bases at V and 7 bases at J; junction bases unmatched: 14. CDR1 and CDR2 (germline): MNHNY, SVGAGI (reference sequence). The length of the CDR3 is 18 residues. CDR3 nucleotides: TGTGCCAGCAGTTACCCTCAAGCGGGGACAGGGCGAGGTGAAAAACTGTTTTTT. Translation gives CASSYPQAGTGRGEKLFF.

The table lists this clonotype with a few counts. The V and J genes are TRBV6-1 and TRBJ2-7; 8 nucleotides agree with TRBD2. The V segment lost 0 bases and the J segment 3 bases; nucleotides outside the gene matches: 10. Germline V gene sequence: CDR1 MNHNS, CDR2 SASEGT. The CDR3 length is 17 residues. The CDR3: CASSEAGLAGSIYEQYF. In DNA, the CDR3 is TGTGCCAGCAGTGAAGCGGGCCTAGCGGGTTCTATCTACGAGCAGTACTTC.

V usage is TRBV28 and J usage is TRBJ1-2, with no clear D. V lost 7 bases and J 3 bases, leaving 21 bases between the germline ends. This CDR3 spans 16 amino acids. Germline V CDR1 and CDR2: MDHEN, SYDVKM. The CDR3, as DNA: TGTGCCAGCATTAGTGTAGGAAACACAAACGACTATGGCTACACCTTC. Its translation is CASISVGNTNDYGYTF.

V gene TRBV6-5 combines with J gene TRBJ2-2; 8 bases line up with TRBD1. CDR3 size: 15 residues. The V and J ends lost 4 bases and 3 bases, in that order; junction bases with no gene match: 4. Germline loops: CDR1 MNHEY, CDR2 SVGAGI. This CDR3 reads CASSSDRAYTGELFF. The CDR3 DNA reads TGTGCCAGCAGTTCGGACAGGGCGTACACCGGGGAGCTGTTTTTT.